These T cell receptor beta chains were read from a single sample in a study of response to subunit inactivated influenza vaccine. TCRdb called the RT-PCR reads again in MiXCR, with one record for every CDR3 protein. The sample comprises more than 150,000 distinct CDR3 sequences, around 10% of which are singletons, and 35% to 40% rests with the top ten. This specimen consisted of CD8+ T cells sorted from PBMCs, obtained approximately 25 months after vaccination. The receptors derive from a man between 50 and 69 years old who received an inactivated influenza vaccine. Each CDR3 is given with its conserved first and last residue. A D gene is named only where the DNA matches it firmly. Expanded clones are given a class, and other clones once, few, many or no size at all.

D gene: .; V gene: TRBV5-1; J gene: TRBJ2-1; clone size: many; CDR3 protein: CASSFSKNEQFF; CDR3 DNA: TGCGCCAGCAGCTTTTCGAAAAATGAGCAGTTCTTC
D gene: .; V gene: TRBV28; J gene: TRBJ1-5; clone size: many; CDR3 protein: CASSLLASSNQPQHF; CDR3 DNA: TGTGCCAGCAGTTTGTTGGCCAGTAGCAATCAGCCCCAGCATTTT
D gene: .; V gene: TRBV15; J gene: TRBJ2-1; clone size: many; CDR3 protein: CATSRGAANNEQFF; CDR3 DNA: TGTGCCACCAGCAGGGGGGCAGCGAACAATGAGCAGTTCTTC
D gene: .; V gene: TRBV4-2; J gene: TRBJ2-2; clone size: .; CDR3 protein: CASIQGWNTGELFF; CDR3 DNA: TGTGCCAGCATCCAAGGGTGGAACACCGGGGAGCTGTTTTTT
D gene: .; V gene: TRBV7-9; J gene: TRBJ2-7; clone size: many; CDR3 protein: CASSPPRGTESTEQYF; CDR3 DNA: TGTGCCAGCAGCCCTCCACGGGGGACCGAGAGCACCGAGCAGTACTTC
D gene: .; V gene: TRBV7-9; J gene: TRBJ1-5; clone size: many; CDR3 protein: CASSLGDQPQHF; CDR3 DNA: TGTGCCAGCAGCTTAGGAGATCAGCCCCAGCATTTT
D gene: TRBD2; V gene: TRBV6-1; J gene: TRBJ2-5; clone size: .; CDR3 protein: CASSEVAGEETQYF; CDR3 DNA: TGTGCCAGCAGTGAAGTAGCGGGGGAAGAGACCCAGTACTTC
D gene: .; V gene: TRBV6-5; J gene: TRBJ1-2; clone size: many; CDR3 protein: CASTDRAGSYGYTF; CDR3 DNA: TGTGCCAGCACCGACCGGGCAGGGTCCTATGGCTACACCTTC
D gene: TRBD1; V gene: TRBV4-1; J gene: TRBJ2-2; clone size: few; CDR3 protein: CASSPDRASTGELFF; CDR3 DNA: TGCGCCAGCAGCCCGGACAGGGCCAGCACCGGGGAGCTGTTTTTT
D gene: .; V gene: TRBV6-5; J gene: TRBJ2-5; clone size: .; CDR3 protein: CAAKSRQETQYF; CDR3 DNA: TGTGCAGCTAAGAGTCGCCAAGAGACCCAGTACTTC
D gene: .; V gene: TRBV12-3/TRBV12-4; J gene: TRBJ2-7; clone size: .; CDR3 protein: CASSSTHRTAYEQYF; CDR3 DNA: TGTGCCAGCAGTTCTACACACCGGACAGCCTACGAGCAGTACTTC
D gene: TRBD2; V gene: TRBV7-6; J gene: TRBJ2-5; clone size: once; CDR3 protein: CASSFWEGMETQYF; CDR3 DNA: TGTGCCAGCAGCTTTTGGGAGGGCATGGAGACCCAGTACTTC
D gene: .; V gene: TRBV12-3/TRBV12-4; J gene: TRBJ2-1; clone size: few; CDR3 protein: CASSYLGGAYNEQFF; CDR3 DNA: TGTGCCAGCAGTTACTTGGGGGGAGCTTACAATGAGCAGTTCTTC
D gene: .; V gene: TRBV7-2; J gene: TRBJ2-7; clone size: .; CDR3 protein: CASSLGPGDFYYEQYF; CDR3 DNA: TGTGCCAGCAGCTTAGGGCCAGGGGACTTCTACTACGAGCAGTACTTC
D gene: TRBD1; V gene: TRBV18; J gene: TRBJ2-7; clone size: .; CDR3 protein: CASSPNRGRGDYEQYF; CDR3 DNA: TGTGCCAGCTCACCTAACAGGGGGCGAGGGGATTACGAGCAGTACTTC
D gene: TRBD1; V gene: TRBV6-1; J gene: TRBJ2-7; clone size: few; CDR3 protein: CASSDGTGGSYEQYF; CDR3 DNA: TGTGCCAGCAGTGACGGGACAGGGGGCTCCTACGAGCAGTACTTC
D gene: .; V gene: TRBV7-9; J gene: TRBJ2-3; clone size: .; CDR3 protein: CASSLEGGTSYTQYF; CDR3 DNA: TGTGCCAGCAGCTTAGAGGGGGGGACATCTTATACGCAGTATTTT
D gene: TRBD2; V gene: TRBV6-5; J gene: TRBJ2-7; clone size: many; CDR3 protein: CASSLGLGSEQYF; CDR3 DNA: TGTGCCAGCAGCTTAGGACTAGGTAGCGAGCAGTACTTC
D gene: .; V gene: TRBV20-1; J gene: TRBJ2-5; clone size: many; CDR3 protein: CSAELRGSSAQETQYF; CDR3 DNA: TGCAGTGCTGAACTCCGCGGGTCTAGTGCGCAAGAGACCCAGTACTTC
D gene: .; V gene: TRBV18; J gene: TRBJ2-1; clone size: .; CDR3 protein: CASSLKYDEQFF; CDR3 DNA: TGTGCCAGCTCACTAAAGTACGATGAGCAGTTCTTC
D gene: .; V gene: TRBV4-1; J gene: TRBJ1-1; clone size: .; CDR3 protein: CASSQTDIRNTEAFF; CDR3 DNA: TGCGCCAGCAGCCAAACGGACATAAGGAACACTGAAGCTTTCTTT
D gene: .; V gene: TRBV29-1; J gene: TRBJ2-3; clone size: many; CDR3 protein: CSVEEGASTDTQYF; CDR3 DNA: TGCAGCGTTGAAGAGGGGGCTAGCACAGATACGCAGTATTTT
D gene: TRBD2; V gene: TRBV29-1; J gene: TRBJ2-3; clone size: few; CDR3 protein: CSADPPGLAQTDTQYF; CDR3 DNA: TGCAGCGCCGACCCACCGGGACTAGCCCAGACAGATACGCAGTATTTT
D gene: .; V gene: TRBV5-6; J gene: TRBJ1-2; clone size: few; CDR3 protein: CASNGANYGYTF; CDR3 DNA: TGTGCCAGCAACGGGGCCAACTATGGCTACACCTTC
D gene: .; V gene: TRBV7-8; J gene: TRBJ2-1; clone size: .; CDR3 protein: CASSAGTAGINYNEQFF; CDR3 DNA: TGTGCCAGCAGCGCTGGTACCGCGGGGATAAACTACAATGAGCAGTTCTTC
D gene: .; V gene: TRBV6-5; J gene: TRBJ2-3; clone size: few; CDR3 protein: CASSYSLGAASTDTQYF; CDR3 DNA: TGTGCCAGCAGTTACTCGCTTGGGGCAGCTAGCACAGATACGCAGTATTTT
D gene: .; V gene: TRBV9; J gene: TRBJ2-3; clone size: few; CDR3 protein: CASSVDQPDTQYF; CDR3 DNA: TGTGCCAGCAGCGTAGATCAGCCAGATACGCAGTATTTT
D gene: TRBD1; V gene: TRBV27; J gene: TRBJ2-2; clone size: .; CDR3 protein: CASRPLDRENTGELFF; CDR3 DNA: TGTGCCAGCAGACCGCTGGACAGGGAGAACACCGGGGAGCTGTTTTTT
D gene: TRBD1; V gene: TRBV9; J gene: TRBJ1-2; clone size: few; CDR3 protein: CASSVAGQGIYGYTF; CDR3 DNA: TGTGCCAGCAGCGTAGCGGGACAGGGAATCTATGGCTACACCTTC
D gene: TRBD1; V gene: TRBV4-2; J gene: TRBJ2-1; clone size: many; CDR3 protein: CASSPGQGAVYEQFF; CDR3 DNA: TGTGCCAGCAGCCCGGGACAGGGGGCCGTGTACGAGCAGTTCTTC
D gene: .; V gene: TRBV3-1; J gene: TRBJ2-7; clone size: few; CDR3 protein: CASSQDSRNLAYEQYF; CDR3 DNA: TGTGCCAGCAGCCAAGATTCGCGCAACCTTGCCTACGAGCAGTACTTC
D gene: TRBD2; V gene: TRBV7-8; J gene: TRBJ2-3; clone size: many; CDR3 protein: CASSLAYTSGGDTQYF; CDR3 DNA: TGTGCCAGCAGCTTAGCTTACACTAGCGGGGGAGATACGCAGTATTTT
D gene: .; V gene: TRBV5-1; J gene: TRBJ2-1; clone size: few; CDR3 protein: CASSLDAGTPYNEQFF; CDR3 DNA: TGCGCCAGCAGCCTGGATGCCGGGACACCGTACAATGAGCAGTTCTTC
D gene: .; V gene: TRBV5-1; J gene: TRBJ1-1; clone size: .; CDR3 protein: CASSLEVGYGTEAFF; CDR3 DNA: TGCGCCAGCAGCTTGGAGGTAGGGTATGGCACTGAAGCTTTCTTT
D gene: TRBD2; V gene: TRBV11-2; J gene: TRBJ2-1; clone size: many; CDR3 protein: CASSLTGLADRGQFF; CDR3 DNA: TGTGCCAGCAGCTTAACTGGACTAGCGGACCGGGGGCAGTTCTTC
D gene: .; V gene: TRBV5-1; J gene: TRBJ2-7; clone size: many; CDR3 protein: CASSLGHGVIEQYF; CDR3 DNA: TGCGCCAGCAGCTTGGGACACGGTGTCATAGAGCAGTACTTC
D gene: TRBD2; V gene: TRBV28; J gene: TRBJ2-1; clone size: many; CDR3 protein: CASRTGTSGRMYEQFF; CDR3 DNA: TGTGCCAGCAGAACCGGGACTAGCGGGAGAATGTATGAGCAGTTCTTC
D gene: .; V gene: TRBV6-5; J gene: TRBJ2-1; clone size: few; CDR3 protein: CASSYSPAGGPLNEQFF; CDR3 DNA: TGTGCCAGCAGTTACTCCCCCGCGGGCGGGCCTTTAAATGAGCAGTTCTTC
D gene: .; V gene: TRBV7-9; J gene: TRBJ1-2; clone size: few; CDR3 protein: CASSLGATYGYTF; CDR3 DNA: TGTGCCAGCAGCTTAGGTGCCACCTATGGCTACACCTTC
D gene: TRBD1; V gene: TRBV10-3; J gene: TRBJ2-7; clone size: few; CDR3 protein: CAIRTGDFYEQYF; CDR3 DNA: TGTGCCATCAGGACAGGGGATTTCTACGAGCAGTACTTC
D gene: .; V gene: TRBV2; J gene: TRBJ2-3; clone size: .; CDR3 protein: CASRDRITDTQYF; CDR3 DNA: TGTGCCAGCAGAGATCGAATCACAGATACGCAGTATTTT
D gene: TRBD2; V gene: TRBV20-1; J gene: TRBJ2-7; clone size: many; CDR3 protein: CSARDFGGLSYEQYF; CDR3 DNA: TGCAGTGCTAGAGATTTCGGGGGGTTGTCCTACGAGCAGTACTTC
D gene: .; V gene: TRBV7-9; J gene: TRBJ1-1; clone size: .; CDR3 protein: CASTYPGGENTEAFF; CDR3 DNA: TGTGCCAGCACCTACCCCGGGGGCGAGAACACTGAAGCTTTCTTT